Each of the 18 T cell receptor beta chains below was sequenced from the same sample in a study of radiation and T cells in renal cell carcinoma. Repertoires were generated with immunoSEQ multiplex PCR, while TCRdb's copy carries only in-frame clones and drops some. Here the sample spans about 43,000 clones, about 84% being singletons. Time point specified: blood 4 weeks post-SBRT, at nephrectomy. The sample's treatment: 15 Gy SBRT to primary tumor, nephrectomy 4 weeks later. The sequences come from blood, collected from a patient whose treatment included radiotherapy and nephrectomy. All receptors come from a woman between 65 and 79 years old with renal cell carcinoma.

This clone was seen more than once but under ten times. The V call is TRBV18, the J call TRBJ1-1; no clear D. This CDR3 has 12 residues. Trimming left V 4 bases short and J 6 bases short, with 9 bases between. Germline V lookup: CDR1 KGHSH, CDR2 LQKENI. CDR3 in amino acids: CASSLSNSEAFF. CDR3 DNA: TGTGCCAGCTCACTCTCTAATTCTGAAGCTTTCTTT.

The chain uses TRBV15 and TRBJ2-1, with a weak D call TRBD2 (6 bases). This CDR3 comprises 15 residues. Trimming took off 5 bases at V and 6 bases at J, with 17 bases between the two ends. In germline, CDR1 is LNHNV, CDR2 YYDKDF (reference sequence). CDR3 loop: CATSGWDSTTNEQFF. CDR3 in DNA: TGTGCCACCAGCGGATGGGACTCGACGACCAATGAGCAGTTCTTC.

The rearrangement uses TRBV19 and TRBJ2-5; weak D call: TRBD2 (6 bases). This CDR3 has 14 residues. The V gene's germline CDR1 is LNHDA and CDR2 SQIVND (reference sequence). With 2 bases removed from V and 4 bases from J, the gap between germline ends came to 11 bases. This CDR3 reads CASSIRTIGETQYF. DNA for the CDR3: TGTGCCAGTAGTATAAGGACTATCGGAGAGACCCAGTACTTC. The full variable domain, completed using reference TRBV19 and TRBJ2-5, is DGGITQSPKYLFRKEGQNVTLSCEQNLNHDAMYWYRQDPGQGLRLIYYSQIVNDFQKGDIAEGYSVSREKKESFPLTVTSAQKNPTAFYLCASSIRTIGETQYFGPGTRLLVL.

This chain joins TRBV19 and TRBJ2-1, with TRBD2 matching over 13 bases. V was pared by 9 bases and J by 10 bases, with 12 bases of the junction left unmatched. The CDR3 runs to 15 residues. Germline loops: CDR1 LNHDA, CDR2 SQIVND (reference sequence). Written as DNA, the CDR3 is TGTGCCAGCAAGACTAGCGGGGGGTCCCGGGTCGAGCAGTTCTTC. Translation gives CASKTSGGSRVEQFF. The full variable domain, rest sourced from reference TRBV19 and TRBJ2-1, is DGGITQSPKYLFRKEGQNVTLSCEQNLNHDAMYWYRQDPGQGLRLIYYSQIVNDFQKGDIAEGYSVSREKKESFPLTVTSAQKNPTAFYLCASKTSGGSRVEQFFGPGTRLTVL.

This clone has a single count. The CDR3 DNA sequence: TGCAGCGTCGCGGTCGGGCAGACCTACGAGCAGTACTTC. Translating gives CSVAVGQTYEQYF. V and J are TRBV29-1 and TRBJ2-7; D is unresolved. CDR3 size: 13 residues. Germline CDR1 and CDR2: SQVTM and ANQGSEA. Trimming left V 6 bases short and J 2 bases short, with 14 bases between.

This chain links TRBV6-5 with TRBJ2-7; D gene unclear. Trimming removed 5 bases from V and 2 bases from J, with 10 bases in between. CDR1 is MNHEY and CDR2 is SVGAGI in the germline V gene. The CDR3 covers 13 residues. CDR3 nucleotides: TGTGCCAGCAGTATACAGTCTACCTACGAGCAGTACTTC. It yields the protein CASSIQSTYEQYF.

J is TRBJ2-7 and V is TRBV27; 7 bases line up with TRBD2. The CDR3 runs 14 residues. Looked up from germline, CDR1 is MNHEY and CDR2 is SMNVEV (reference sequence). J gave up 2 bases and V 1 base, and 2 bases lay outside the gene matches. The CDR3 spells CASSLWGGAYEQYF. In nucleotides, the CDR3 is TGTGCCAGCAGTTTATGGGGGGGGGCCTACGAGCAGTACTTC.

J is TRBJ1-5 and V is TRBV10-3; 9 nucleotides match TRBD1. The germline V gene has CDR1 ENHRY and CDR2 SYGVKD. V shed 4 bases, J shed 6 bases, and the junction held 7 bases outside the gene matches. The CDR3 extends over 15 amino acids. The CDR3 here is CAISASDRGSQPQHF. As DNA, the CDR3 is TGTGCCATCAGTGCGTCGGACAGGGGCAGTCAGCCCCAGCATTTT.

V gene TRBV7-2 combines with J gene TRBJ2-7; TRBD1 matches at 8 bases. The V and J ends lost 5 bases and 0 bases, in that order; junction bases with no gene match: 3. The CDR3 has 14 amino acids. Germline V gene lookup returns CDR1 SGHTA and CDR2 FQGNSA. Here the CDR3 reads CASSPGQASYEQYF. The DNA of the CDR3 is TGTGCCAGCAGCCCGGGACAGGCCTCCTACGAGCAGTACTTC.

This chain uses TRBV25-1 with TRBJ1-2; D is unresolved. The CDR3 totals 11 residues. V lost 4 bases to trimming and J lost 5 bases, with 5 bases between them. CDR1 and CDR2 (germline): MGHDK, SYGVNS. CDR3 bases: TGTGCCAGCAGTGTTGGTTATGGCTACACCTTC. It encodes CASSVGYGYTF.

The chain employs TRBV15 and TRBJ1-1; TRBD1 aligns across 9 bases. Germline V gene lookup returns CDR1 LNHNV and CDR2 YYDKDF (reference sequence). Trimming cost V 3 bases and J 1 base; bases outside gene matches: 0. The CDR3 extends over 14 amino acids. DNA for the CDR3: TGTGCCACCAGCAGGGACAGGGGGAACACTGAAGCTTTCTTT. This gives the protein CATSRDRGNTEAFF. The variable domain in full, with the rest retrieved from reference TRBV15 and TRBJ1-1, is DAMVIQNPRYQVTQFGKPVTLSCSQTLNHNVMYWYQQKSSQAPKLLFHYYDKDFNNEADTPDNFQSRRPNTSFCFLDIRSPGLGDTAMYLCATSRDRGNTEAFFGQGTRLTVV.

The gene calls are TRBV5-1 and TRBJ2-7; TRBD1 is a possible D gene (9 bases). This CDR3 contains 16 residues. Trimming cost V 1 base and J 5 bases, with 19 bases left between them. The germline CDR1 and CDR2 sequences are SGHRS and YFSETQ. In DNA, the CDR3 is TGCGCCAGCAGCTTGCGGGGGGGACAGGGCGCACACGAGCAGTACTTC. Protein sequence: CASSLRGGQGAHEQYF.

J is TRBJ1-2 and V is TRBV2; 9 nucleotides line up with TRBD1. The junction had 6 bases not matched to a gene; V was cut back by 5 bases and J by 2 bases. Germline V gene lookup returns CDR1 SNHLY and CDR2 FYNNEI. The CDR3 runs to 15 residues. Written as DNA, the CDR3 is TGTGCCAGCAGTATTTTCGGGACAGGGAACTATGGCTACACCTTC. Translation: CASSIFGTGNYGYTF.

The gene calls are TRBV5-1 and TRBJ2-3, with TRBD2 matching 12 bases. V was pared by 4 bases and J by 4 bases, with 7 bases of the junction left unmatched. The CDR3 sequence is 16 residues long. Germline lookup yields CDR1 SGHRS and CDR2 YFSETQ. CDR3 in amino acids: CASSRSSGGAPDTQYF. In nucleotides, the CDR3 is TGCGCCAGCAGCCGCTCTAGCGGGGGGGCCCCAGATACGCAGTATTTT.

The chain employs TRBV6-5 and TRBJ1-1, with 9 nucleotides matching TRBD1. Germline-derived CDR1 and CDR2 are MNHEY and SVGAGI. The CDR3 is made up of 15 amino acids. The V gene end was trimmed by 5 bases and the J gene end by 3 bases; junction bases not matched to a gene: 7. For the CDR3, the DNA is TGTGCCAGCAGTCCCGGGACAGGGAAAGACACTGAAGCTTTCTTT. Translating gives CASSPGTGKDTEAFF.

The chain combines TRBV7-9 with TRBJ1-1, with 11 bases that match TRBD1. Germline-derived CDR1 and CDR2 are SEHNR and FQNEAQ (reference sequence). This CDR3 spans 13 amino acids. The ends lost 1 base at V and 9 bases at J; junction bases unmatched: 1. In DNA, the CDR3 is TGTGCCAGCAGCTTAGGGGACAGGGGGAAAGCTTTCTTT. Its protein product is CASSLGDRGKAFF.

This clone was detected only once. The CDR3 spells CASSQGLAGWETQYF. CDR3 in DNA: TGTGCCAGCAGCCAGGGACTAGCGGGGTGGGAGACCCAGTACTTC. The chain is built from TRBV7-7 and TRBJ2-5; 13 bases line up with TRBD2. This CDR3 comprises 15 residues. Trimming cost V 5 bases and J 5 bases; bases outside gene matches: 5. Germline values: CDR1 SSHAT, CDR2 FNYEAQ (reference sequence).

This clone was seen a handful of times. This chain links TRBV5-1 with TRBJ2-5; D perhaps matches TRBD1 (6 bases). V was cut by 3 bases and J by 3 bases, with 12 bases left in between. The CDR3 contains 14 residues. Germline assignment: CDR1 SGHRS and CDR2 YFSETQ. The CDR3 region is CASSSGQQEETQYF. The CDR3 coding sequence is TGCGCCAGCAGCTCGGGACAACAAGAAGAGACCCAGTACTTC. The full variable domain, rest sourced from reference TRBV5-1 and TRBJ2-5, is KAGVTQTPRYLIKTRGQQVTLSCSPISGHRSVSWYQQTPGQGLQFLFEYFSETQRNKGNFPGRFSGRQFSNSRSEMNVSTLELGDSALYLCASSSGQQEETQYFGPGTRLLVL.